These T cell receptor beta chains were read from a single sample in a study of identical twins. MiXCR was run by TCRdb on the 5' RACE reads, yielding one entry per CDR3 protein. The data show around 680,000 distinct CDR3 sequences, 8.6% seen once. These data also featured in a second study, about yellow fever vaccine responses in identical twins.

Sequencing was done on a sample of PBMCs. These receptor sequences come from a woman younger than 35 in good health. The CDR3 runs from the conserved cysteine through the conserved F or W. D genes are given only for firm matches. Clone sizes are given selectively: once, few, many, or a class where the clone is expanded.

>TRBV12-3/TRBV12-4|NA|few|TRBJ1-2
TGTGCCAGCAGCGGCTCAACCCGTTGGGTCTATGGCTACACCTTC
CASSGSTRWVYGYTF
>TRBV7-9|TRBD2|few|TRBJ2-5
TGTGCCAGCAGCTTACTAGGCGGGGGGAAGGAGACCCAGTACTTC
CASSLLGGGKETQYF
>TRBV30|TRBD1|few|TRBJ1-6
TGTGCCTGGAGGGAGACAGGGGCGAGTGGCAATTCACCCCTCCACTTT
CAWRETGASGNSPLHF
>TRBV12-3/TRBV12-4|TRBD2|NA|TRBJ2-3
TGTGCCAGCAGTTTACTCGCGGGGGAGGAGGCAGATACGCAGTATTTT
CASSLLAGEEADTQYF
>TRBV29-1|NA|NA|TRBJ2-5
TGCAGCGTGGAACCCGGGACTCAAGAGACCCAGTACTTC
CSVEPGTQETQYF
>TRBV7-6|NA|NA|TRBJ2-7
TGTGCCAGCAGCCCGAGTAATATGAGCTACGAGCAGTACTTC
CASSPSNMSYEQYF
>TRBV24-1|TRBD1|many|TRBJ1-1
TGTGCCACCCGGACAGGGGGAAACACTGAAGCTTTCTTT
CATRTGGNTEAFF
>TRBV10-3|NA|few|TRBJ2-2
TGTGCCATCACGGGGGGCGGAACCGGGGAGCTGTTTTTT
CAITGGGTGELFF
>TRBV27|TRBD1|few|TRBJ2-3
TGTGCCAGCAAAGATTACGAGGGGGCGCCTGAAGATACGCAGTATTTT
CASKDYEGAPEDTQYF
>TRBV10-2|NA|NA|TRBJ2-1
TGCGCCAGCAGTGAGTCCGGGGATGAGCAGTTCTTC
CASSESGDEQFF
>TRBV26|NA|NA|TRBJ2-5
TGTGCCAGCAGTTCATCCCCCGATGGGCTAGCGGGAGTGGAATACTCTGGGGAGACCCAGTACTTC
CASSSSPDGLAGVEYSGETQYF
>TRBV29-1|NA|few|TRBJ2-7
TGCAGCTTCTCCTACGAGCAGTACTTC
CSFSYEQYF
>TRBV6-5|NA|many|TRBJ2-7
TGTGCCAGCAGTTACTCGGACAAGACAGCACGTTCCTACGAGCAGTACTTC
CASSYSDKTARSYEQYF
>TRBV5-1|TRBD2|NA|TRBJ2-7
TGCGCCAGCAGCCGAGCGGGGAACGAGCAGTACTTC
CASSRAGNEQYF
>TRBV28|TRBD1|NA|TRBJ2-5
TGTGCCAGCAGCCTCGGGACAGGGGACCGACAAGAGACCCAGTACTTC
CASSLGTGDRQETQYF
>TRBV30|NA|NA|TRBJ2-1
TGTGCCTGGAGTCCCTGGAGCTCCTACAATGAGCAGTTCTTC
CAWSPWSSYNEQFF
>TRBV2|TRBD1|few|TRBJ2-3
TGTGCCAGCGCCCCACCGACAGGGCGGAATTCAGATACGCAGTATTTT
CASAPPTGRNSDTQYF
>TRBV27|NA|many|TRBJ2-3
TGTGCCAGCAGTTTTTCGGTTAGGTGGGGGCTTGGAGATACGCAGTATTTT
CASSFSVRWGLGDTQYF
>TRBV20-1|NA|many|TRBJ2-1
TGCAGTGCTAGAGATAAGTATGGGGGTTTCTCCTACAATGAGCAGTTCTTC
CSARDKYGGFSYNEQFF
>TRBV7-2|TRBD1|many|TRBJ2-6
TGTGCCAGCAGCGCACAGGGGCCTGGGGCCAACGTCCTGACTTTC
CASSAQGPGANVLTF
>TRBV6-5|NA|few|TRBJ1-4
TGTGCCAGCAGTTACTCGATGGTCAGAGTTAATGAAAAACTGTTTTTT
CASSYSMVRVNEKLFF
>TRBV24-1|TRBD2|NA|TRBJ2-1
TGTGCCACCAGTGATTTAGTTCAGAGCGGGAGGTCCACTGAGCAGTTCTTC
CATSDLVQSGRSTEQFF
>TRBV3-1|NA|NA|TRBJ2-5
TGTGCCAGCAAGGGGAATTGGGAGACCCAGTACTTC
CASKGNWETQYF
>TRBV10-3|NA|few|TRBJ2-7
TGTGCCATCAGTGAGTCAGGGCAGGCTATAGTTAGCTCCTACGAGCAGTACTTC
CAISESGQAIVSSYEQYF
>TRBV29-1|TRBD2|few|TRBJ2-6
TGCAGCGTTGAAGATCGGGGGGGATCTGGGGCCAACGTCCTGACTTTC
CSVEDRGGSGANVLTF
>TRBV20-1|TRBD1|few|TRBJ2-2
TGCAGTGCTAGAGATTTTAGCGCGCCGGAGACAGGGTTCGGCACCGGGGAGCTGTTTTTT
CSARDFSAPETGFGTGELFF
>TRBV20-1|NA|NA|TRBJ2-7
TGCAGTGCCAAAGAGAGCTCCCGACGAACCTACGAGCAGTACTTC
CSAKESSRRTYEQYF
>TRBV12-3/TRBV12-4|NA|few|TRBJ2-3
TGTGCCAGCAGTTTCGAGGTCATCGCAGATACGCAGTATTTT
CASSFEVIADTQYF
>TRBV6-2/TRBV6-3|NA|NA|TRBJ2-5
TGTGCCAGCAGTGAGTTCGGGACACCGCAAGAGACCCAGTACTTC
CASSEFGTPQETQYF
>TRBV7-3|NA|NA|TRBJ2-7
TGTGCCAGCAGCTTACGTCCGGGGGCAGACGAGCAGTACTTC
CASSLRPGADEQYF
>TRBV12-3/TRBV12-4|TRBD2|few|TRBJ2-1
TGTGCCAGCAGTCCTACTAGCGGGGAGGTAATCTACAATGAGCAGTTCTTC
CASSPTSGEVIYNEQFF
>TRBV25-1|NA|few|TRBJ2-7
TGTGCCAGCAGTGACAGGGTTCGGTCCTACGAGCAGTACTTC
CASSDRVRSYEQYF
>TRBV6-2/TRBV6-3|TRBD2|few|TRBJ2-7
TGTGCCAGCAGTTACGTTGCGGGGGGCCTCTCCTACGAGCAGTACTTC
CASSYVAGGLSYEQYF
>TRBV12-3/TRBV12-4|NA|many|TRBJ1-3
TGTGCCAGCAGTTTAGCGCCCGGGGCCGGAAACACCATATATTTT
CASSLAPGAGNTIYF
>TRBV27|NA|few|TRBJ2-2
TGTGCCAGCAGTCTACAGGGTCCGGGCACCGGGGAGCTGTTTTTT
CASSLQGPGTGELFF
>TRBV5-5|NA|few|TRBJ2-1
TGTGCCAGCAGCTTATCACAACACAATGAGCAGTTCTTC
CASSLSQHNEQFF
>TRBV7-9|NA|many|TRBJ1-6
TGTGCCAGCAGCTTAGGTGAGACAGGCAATTCACCCCTCCACTTT
CASSLGETGNSPLHF
>TRBV6-2/TRBV6-3|NA|NA|TRBJ2-6
TGTGCCAGCAGTTACTCGATTTTCTCTGGGGCCAACGTCCTGACTTTC
CASSYSIFSGANVLTF